This passage covers 12 T cell receptor beta chains from one sample sequenced in a study of blood T cell repertoires in COVID-19. Profiled with immunoSEQ multiplex PCR; TCRdb holds only in-frame clones, not every one. The sample carries around 190,000 clones, around nine tenths recorded once. Sequenced input: peripheral blood. The receptors shown here come from a man between 45 and 60 years old with COVID-19, enrolled during active disease.

The CDR3, as DNA: TGTGCCAGCAGCGCCGGGACTAGCGCTTACGAGCAGTACTTC. Residues: CASSAGTSAYEQYF. This chain connects TRBV9 to TRBJ2-7, with 10 bases matching TRBD2. J gave up 4 bases and V 3 bases, and 4 bases lay outside the gene matches. Germline values: CDR1 SGDLS, CDR2 YYNGEE. The CDR3 extends over 14 amino acids. The variable domain in full, with the rest retrieved from reference TRBV9 and TRBJ2-7, is DSGVTQTPKHLITATGQRVTLRCSPRSGDLSVYWYQQSLDQGLQFLIQYYNGEERAKGNILERFSAQQFPDLHSELNLSSLELGDSALYFCASSAGTSAYEQYFGPGTRLTVT.

This clone was recorded once. The chain carries TRBV5-1 and TRBJ2-2; D possibly corresponds to TRBD2 (6 bases). Germline CDR1 is SGHRS and CDR2 is YFSETQ. CDR3 length: 15 residues. The ends were cut back, 2 bases at V and 0 bases at J, with 8 bases in the middle. The CDR3: CASSFGGTNTGELFF. For the CDR3, the DNA is TGCGCCAGCAGCTTTGGCGGGACGAACACCGGGGAGCTGTTTTTT.

The chain combines TRBV30 with TRBJ2-7; 11 bases agree with TRBD1. The V segment lost 7 bases and the J segment 3 bases; nucleotides outside the gene matches: 8. Germline V gene lookup returns CDR1 GTSNPN and CDR2 SVGIG (reference sequence). This CDR3 has 14 residues. CDR3 nucleotides: TGTGCCTTAACCCGGACAGGGGGCTTCTACGAGCAGTACTTC. Translation: CALTRTGGFYEQYF.

The chain has TRBV3-1 (or the pseudogene TRBV3-2) and TRBJ2-3; 9 bases fit TRBD2. From germline, CDR1 is LGHDT and CDR2 YNNKEL (reference sequence). With 1 base clipped from V and 2 bases from J, the junction kept 7 bases outside the gene matches. CDR3 size: 17 residues. The CDR3 sequence: CASSQGGGALITDTQYF. CDR3 in DNA: TGTGCCAGCAGCCAAGGCGGGGGGGCCCTAATCACAGATACGCAGTATTTT.

This chain links TRBV9 with TRBJ2-3; weak D call: TRBD2 (5 bases). CDR1 is SGDLS and CDR2 is YYNGEE in the germline V gene. With 4 bases removed from V and 2 bases from J, the gap between germline ends came to 17 bases. The CDR3 is made up of 16 amino acids. The CDR3: CASSFEGQSTTDTQYF. CDR3 in DNA: TGTGCCAGCAGCTTTGAGGGCCAGTCCACCACAGATACGCAGTATTTT.

The chain combines TRBV5-1 with TRBJ2-5, with 12 bases fitting TRBD2. V gave up 0 bases and J gave up 5 bases; unmatched junction bases: 5. Germline CDR1 reads SGHRS; CDR2 reads YFSETQ. CDR3 length: 16 residues. CDR3 in amino acids: CASSLAGLAGRETQYF. CDR3 DNA sequence: TGCGCCAGCAGCTTGGCCGGACTAGCGGGACGGGAGACCCAGTACTTC.

The table lists this clone with a few counts. The chain has TRBV5-4 and TRBJ1-1; no clear D. The CDR3 loop spans 14 amino acids. CDR1 and CDR2 (germline): SGHNT, YYREEE (reference sequence). V lost 3 bases and J lost 3, with 12 bases in between. The CDR3 coding sequence is TGTGCCAGCAGCTCCGCCGGGATATACACTGAAGCTTTCTTT. This encodes CASSSAGIYTEAFF.

This chain uses TRBV24-1 with TRBJ2-5; 10 bases map to TRBD2. With V trimmed by 4 bases and J by 2 bases, 9 bases remained unmatched. The CDR3 runs 17 residues. Germline assignment: CDR1 KGHDR and CDR2 SFDVKD. The CDR3 loop reads CATSDPLAGLTQETQYF. CDR3 bases: TGTGCCACCAGTGACCCACTAGCGGGGCTAACTCAAGAGACCCAGTACTTC.

This chain links TRBV3-1 (or the pseudogene TRBV3-2) with TRBJ1-4, with TRBD1 matching 8 bases. Germline V lookup: CDR1 LGHDT, CDR2 YNNKEL (reference sequence). V was clipped by 1 base and J by 8 bases; unmatched bases: 12. The CDR3 is 17 amino acids. The CDR3 region has the DNA TGTGCCAGCAGCCAAGGGGACAGGCTAGCCGGAAACGAAAAACTGTTTTTT. The encoded protein is CASSQGDRLAGNEKLFF.

The chain employs TRBV2 and TRBJ2-1, with 11 bases that match TRBD2. This CDR3 is built from 17 residues. Germline V gene sequence: CDR1 SNHLY, CDR2 FYNNEI. Germline trimming cut 2 bases from V and 7 bases from J; bases unmatched to any gene: 10. The CDR3 here is CASSEPTLAGGGNEQFF. For the CDR3, the DNA is TGTGCCAGCAGTGAACCCACGCTAGCGGGAGGAGGGAATGAGCAGTTCTTC. Based on the CDR3 plus reference TRBV2 and TRBJ2-1, the full variable domain is EPEVTQTPSHQVTQMGQEVILRCVPISNHLYFYWYRQILGQKVEFLVSFYNNEISEKSEIFDDQFSVERPDGSNFTLKIRSTKLEDSAMYFCASSEPTLAGGGNEQFFGPGTRLTVL.

The V gene is TRBV9, the J gene TRBJ2-7, with 10 bases lining up with TRBD2. The CDR3 sequence is 15 residues long. Trimming took 0 bases from V and 6 from J; bases not matched to a gene: 6. Per the germline V gene, CDR1 is SGDLS and CDR2 is YYNGEE. The CDR3 DNA reads as TGTGCCAGCAGCGTAGACGAGCGGGAGGGCCTCGAGCAGTACTTC. This sequence encodes CASSVDEREGLEQYF.

The rearrangement uses TRBV6-5 and TRBJ1-4; TRBD1 might be the D (5 bases). V shed 2 bases and J shed 14 bases, with 15 bases lying between them. Germline V gene data show CDR1 as MNHEY and CDR2 as SVGAGI. The CDR3 spans 13 residues. CDR3 DNA: TGTGCCAGCAGTTACCTGAAGGGGTCAGGTCTGTTTTTT. Amino acids: CASSYLKGSGLFF.